Detailed here is one T cell receptor beta chain. Clones were read by immunoSEQ multiplex PCR, and TCRdb kept only the in-frame ones, dropping some. The sample includes 91,000 or so clones, 95% of them seen just once. The data were obtained in a study of technical replicates of blood from several donors. Germline V gene data show CDR1 as GTSNPN and CDR2 as SVGIG (reference sequence). This CDR3 has 14 amino acids. The germline V and J ends were trimmed by 0 bases and 3 bases, with 9 bases remaining between them. This clonotype was obtained from a human donor in good health. The sample comprised T cells isolated from PBMCs. The rearrangement joins TRBV30 to TRBJ1-5; tentatively, D is TRBD1 (5 bases). The CDR3 loop reads CAWSVGRINQPQHF. The CDR3, as DNA: TGTGCCTGGAGTGTGGGGCGTATCAATCAGCCCCAGCATTTT.